One and the same sample provided the 27 T cell receptor beta chains below, sequenced in a study of blood T cell repertoires in COVID-19. Measured with immunoSEQ multiplex PCR; TCRdb has only the in-frame clones, and not every one. The sample has 150,000 to 200,000 clones; about four fifths are singletons. What was sequenced was peripheral blood. These TCRs come from a human donor with acute or convalescent COVID-19. The donor label of this sample is uncertain.

The V and J genes are TRBV5-4 and TRBJ1-2, with TRBD1 matching over 7 bases. This CDR3 has 13 amino acids. The ends lost 3 bases at V and 4 bases at J; junction bases unmatched: 3. Germline V gives CDR1 SGHNT, CDR2 YYREEE (reference sequence). CDR3 sequence reads: CASSSDRTYGYTF. In DNA form, the CDR3 reads TGTGCCAGCAGCTCGGACAGGACCTATGGCTACACCTTC.

The chain recombines TRBV19 with TRBJ1-1; 9 bases align to TRBD1. Trimming took 7 bases from V and 1 from J; bases not matched to a gene: 10. The CDR3 spans 16 residues. The V gene's germline CDR1 is LNHDA and CDR2 SQIVND (reference sequence). The CDR3 DNA is TGTGCCAGTAACTCCCCGGGGACAGGGTGGAACACTGAAGCTTTCTTT. Translation gives CASNSPGTGWNTEAFF.

This chain uses TRBV19 with TRBJ2-7; perhaps TRBD1 as D (6 bases). The CDR3 has 13 residues. Germline V gives CDR1 LNHDA, CDR2 SQIVND (reference sequence). V lost 3 bases and J 2 bases, leaving 8 bases between the germline ends. The CDR3 DNA follows: TGTGCCAGTAGTATGAACAGGGCCTACGAGCAGTACTTC. Translated: CASSMNRAYEQYF.

This chain connects TRBV5-6 to TRBJ1-1; D unresolved. From germline, CDR1 is SGHDT and CDR2 YYEEEE. CDR3 length equals 15 residues. V was trimmed by 0 bases and J by 1 base, leaving 10 bases between them. CDR3 protein: CASSLAQIRNTEAFF. CDR3 bases: TGTGCCAGCAGCTTGGCCCAGATCCGGAACACTGAAGCTTTCTTT.

V usage is TRBV6-5 and J usage is TRBJ2-4; D remains unclear. The CDR3 runs to 11 residues. V was cut by 0 bases and J by 13 bases, with 7 bases left in between. Germline CDR1 MNHEY, CDR2 SVGAGI. The CDR3 nucleotides are TGTGCCAGCAGTTACTCGGGCAGGCAGTACTTC. Translating it yields CASSYSGRQYF.

This clone was seen a single time. The V call is TRBV30, the J call TRBJ1-1; TRBD1 aligns across 7 bases. The CDR3 sequence is 12 residues long. The V segment lost 3 bases and the J segment 10 bases; nucleotides outside the gene matches: 8. Germline V CDR1 and CDR2: GTSNPN, SVGIG (reference sequence). CDR3 sequence: CAWRGPGTVAFF. DNA for the CDR3: TGTGCCTGGAGAGGTCCTGGGACAGTAGCTTTCTTT.

The rearrangement joins TRBV29-1 to TRBJ2-1, with D perhaps TRBD2 (6 bases). The CDR3 contains 13 residues. Trimming shortened V by 7 bases and J by 0 bases, and 10 bases separated the two germline ends. CDR1 and CDR2 (germline): SQVTM, ANQGSEA. CDR3 sequence: CSGGVSSYNEQFF. The CDR3 DNA sequence: TGCAGCGGGGGGGTGAGCTCCTACAATGAGCAGTTCTTC.

The chain carries TRBV29-1 and TRBJ1-5; D is ambiguous. The CDR3 has 14 amino acids. CDR1 is SQVTM, CDR2 ANQGSEA, per germline. Trimming took off 1 base at V and 4 bases at J, with 11 bases between the two ends. The CDR3 nucleotides are TGCAGCGTTGAAGCCGGCAGCGGGAATCAGCCCCAGCATTTT. Encoded protein: CSVEAGSGNQPQHF. Together with reference TRBV29-1 and TRBJ1-5, the CDR3 gives the full variable domain: SAVISQKPSRDICQRGTSLTIQCQVDSQVTMMFWYRQQPGQSLTLIATANQGSEATYESGFVIDKFPISRPNLTFSTLTVSNMSPEDSSIYLCSVEAGSGNQPQHFGDGTRLSIL.

A single count supports this clone. The CDR3 DNA reads as TGTGCCAGTAGTGGAACGAGCGGGAGACCCTACAATGAGCAGTTCTTC. Its protein product is CASSGTSGRPYNEQFF. The rearrangement uses TRBV19 and TRBJ2-1; 8 nucleotides match TRBD2. Germline assignment: CDR1 LNHDA and CDR2 SQIVND (reference sequence). Trimming removed 5 bases from V and 2 bases from J; junction bases left unmatched: 8. The CDR3 consists of 16 residues.

V gene TRBV14 combines with J gene TRBJ1-1, with 9 bases that match TRBD1. The junction had 6 bases not matched to a gene; V was cut back by 5 bases and J by 5 bases. The length of the CDR3 is 14 residues. Germline V CDR1 and CDR2: SGHDN, FVKESK. CDR3 sequence (DNA): TGTGCCAGCAGCTTAGGACAGGGGATAACTGAAGCTTTCTTT. The encoded protein is CASSLGQGITEAFF.

V and J are TRBV9 and TRBJ2-7; 12 nucleotides line up with TRBD2. V was pared by 4 bases and J by 4 bases, with 9 bases of the junction left unmatched. The CDR3 is 16 amino acids. Germline loops: CDR1 SGDLS, CDR2 YYNGEE. CDR3 protein: CASSQRTSGVIYEQYF. CDR3 DNA: TGTGCCAGCAGCCAACGGACTAGCGGGGTCATTTACGAGCAGTACTTC.

The gene calls are TRBV6-6 and TRBJ2-3; 7 bases map to TRBD1. Unmatched junction bases numbered 5, after V lost 7 bases and J lost 1 base. Germline-derived CDR1 and CDR2 are MNHNY and SVGAGI (reference sequence). This CDR3 has 14 amino acids. CDR3 coding DNA: TGTGCCAGCACCAAGGGGGCCGGCACAGATACGCAGTATTTT. Translating gives CASTKGAGTDTQYF.

CDR3 coding DNA: TGTGCCAGCAGCTCTTACCCCGGGACTAGCGGGAGGGCCTTTTTGGGGACGCAGTATTTT. Translation gives CASSSYPGTSGRAFLGTQYF. The V call is TRBV6-6, the J call TRBJ2-3, with 16 bases aligning to TRBD2. The CDR3 runs 20 residues. V was pared by 6 bases and J by 9 bases, with 21 bases of the junction left unmatched. CDR1 is MNHNY and CDR2 is SVGAGI in the germline V gene (reference sequence).

In this sample, this clone turned up a few times. The chain has TRBV2 and TRBJ2-7; D is possibly TRBD1 (6 bases). The CDR3 covers 13 residues. Germline V gives CDR1 SNHLY, CDR2 FYNNEI. V was pared by 8 bases and J by 4 bases, with 15 bases between. The CDR3 DNA reads as TGTGCCAGCCGCCGGGACAAGGAATACGAGCAGTACTTC. This gives the protein CASRRDKEYEQYF.

The rearrangement joins TRBV11-3 to TRBJ2-1; 7 nucleotides agree with TRBD2. CDR3 length: 16 residues. Per germline, CDR1 SGHNT and CDR2 YENEEA. Unmatched junction bases numbered 13, after V lost 2 bases and J lost 9 bases. CDR3 sequence reads: CASSLNSGLRGSEQFF. CDR3 nucleotide sequence: TGTGCCAGCAGCTTAAATAGTGGTTTGCGGGGGAGTGAGCAGTTCTTC.

This clone was observed a handful of times. CDR3 nucleotide sequence: TGCGCCAGCAAACCTGACGGAGCTAACTATGGCTACACCTTC. Translation: CASKPDGANYGYTF. This chain uses TRBV5-1 with TRBJ1-2; D is uncertain. Trimming cost V 6 bases and J 0 bases, with 12 bases left between them. The CDR3 has 14 residues. Germline V CDR1 and CDR2: SGHRS, YFSETQ.

The J gene is TRBJ2-2, the V gene TRBV3-1 (or the pseudogene TRBV3-2), with D hard to call. The CDR3 totals 12 residues. Trimming removed 0 bases from V and 9 bases from J, with 5 bases in between. The V gene's germline CDR1 is LGHDT and CDR2 YNNKEL (reference sequence). The CDR3 bases are TGTGCCAGCAGCCAAGAAGAGTGGGAGCTGTTTTTT. Translated, it gives CASSQEEWELFF.

This clone was counted a single time. The rearrangement uses TRBV27 and TRBJ2-7, with TRBD1 matching over 11 bases. V was clipped by 6 bases and J by 2 bases; unmatched bases: 9. The CDR3 has 16 amino acids. Germline CDR1 and CDR2: MNHEY and SMNVEV (reference sequence). In nucleotides, the CDR3 is TGTGCCAGCAGCGGTCCGAGGGGACAGGGGGCCTACGAGCAGTACTTC. It encodes CASSGPRGQGAYEQYF.

The chain combines TRBV10-3 with TRBJ1-2, with 9 nucleotides matching TRBD1. V was clipped by 3 bases and J by 3 bases; unmatched bases: 8. CDR1 ENHRY and CDR2 SYGVKD come from the germline V gene. The CDR3 covers 16 residues. The CDR3 protein is CAISDIWDREDYGYTF. In nucleotides, the CDR3 is TGTGCCATCAGTGACATCTGGGACAGGGAGGACTATGGCTACACCTTC.

The CDR3 region has the DNA TGTGCCAGTAGAGGACAGGGGGCTGCCGGGGAGCTGTTTTTT. Translating it yields CASRGQGAAGELFF. The chain uses TRBV19 and TRBJ2-2; TRBD1 matches 11 bases. CDR3 length: 14 residues. CDR1 and CDR2 from the germline V gene are LNHDA and SQIVND (reference sequence). V trimming: 6 bases; J trimming: 6 bases; junction bases outside the gene matches: 3.

The genes are TRBV27 and TRBJ2-7, with TRBD1 matching over 7 bases. Germline V lookup: CDR1 MNHEY, CDR2 SMNVEV (reference sequence). V lost 6 bases to trimming and J lost 2 bases; unmatched junction nucleotides: 10. CDR3 length: 15 amino acids. The DNA for the CDR3 is TGTGCCAGCAGGGGTTCTTGGCAGGGGGCCTACGAGCAGTACTTC. Its protein is CASRGSWQGAYEQYF.

In this sample, this clone turned up a few times. The rearrangement joins TRBV5-1 to TRBJ1-1; D perhaps matches TRBD1 (5 bases). The CDR3 is made up of 17 amino acids. Germline lookup yields CDR1 SGHRS and CDR2 YFSETQ. V was cut by 4 bases and J by 0 bases, with 19 bases left in between. The CDR3 sequence is CASSPGGTWPMNTEAFF. CDR3 nucleotide sequence: TGCGCCAGCAGCCCGGGGGGGACCTGGCCCATGAACACTGAAGCTTTCTTT.

The rearrangement uses TRBV18 and TRBJ2-7; 8 nucleotides line up with TRBD2. The CDR3 has 13 residues. CDR1 and CDR2 (germline): KGHSH, LQKENI. The junction had 0 bases not matched to a gene; V was cut back by 2 bases and J by 3 bases. CDR3 sequence: CASSPGTSYEQYF. Written as DNA, the CDR3 is TGTGCCAGCTCACCAGGGACTAGCTACGAGCAGTACTTC.

The J gene is TRBJ1-5, the V gene TRBV30; no firm D call. CDR3 size: 13 residues. Trimming took off 3 bases at V and 5 bases at J, with 11 bases between the two ends. Germline CDR1 and CDR2: GTSNPN and SVGIG (reference sequence). CDR3 nucleotide sequence: TGTGCCTGGAGCATGAGAGTTGATCAGCCCCAGCATTTT. This gives the protein CAWSMRVDQPQHF.

The V gene is TRBV15, the J gene TRBJ2-7; D is ambiguous. The germline gives CDR1 LNHNV, CDR2 YYDKDF (reference sequence). This CDR3 has 15 amino acids. With 0 bases removed from V and 0 bases from J, the gap between germline ends came to 9 bases. In DNA form, the CDR3 reads TGTGCCACCAGCAGAGATACCACGAGCTCCTACGAGCAGTACTTC. It translates to CATSRDTTSSYEQYF. Filled out from reference TRBV15 and TRBJ2-7, the complete variable domain reads DAMVIQNPRYQVTQFGKPVTLSCSQTLNHNVMYWYQQKSSQAPKLLFHYYDKDFNNEADTPDNFQSRRPNTSFCFLDIRSPGLGDTAMYLCATSRDTTSSYEQYFGPGTRLTVT.

The CDR3 nucleotides are TGCGCCAGCAGGGACTACATCTACGAGCAGTACTTC. This encodes CASRDYIYEQYF. The chain combines TRBV5-1 with TRBJ2-7, with D perhaps matching TRBD2 (6 bases). Between the trimmed V and J ends, which lost 5 bases and 3 bases, there was a span of 9 bases. This CDR3 contains 12 residues. Germline CDR1 SGHRS, CDR2 YFSETQ.

This chain links TRBV6-6 with TRBJ2-5; D remains ambiguous. The V gene's germline CDR1 is MNHNY and CDR2 SVGAGI (reference sequence). The CDR3 consists of 12 residues. V lost 6 bases and J 2 bases, leaving 7 bases between the germline ends. Here the CDR3 reads CASRSQQETQYF. The CDR3 DNA reads as TGTGCCAGCAGATCCCAGCAAGAGACCCAGTACTTC.